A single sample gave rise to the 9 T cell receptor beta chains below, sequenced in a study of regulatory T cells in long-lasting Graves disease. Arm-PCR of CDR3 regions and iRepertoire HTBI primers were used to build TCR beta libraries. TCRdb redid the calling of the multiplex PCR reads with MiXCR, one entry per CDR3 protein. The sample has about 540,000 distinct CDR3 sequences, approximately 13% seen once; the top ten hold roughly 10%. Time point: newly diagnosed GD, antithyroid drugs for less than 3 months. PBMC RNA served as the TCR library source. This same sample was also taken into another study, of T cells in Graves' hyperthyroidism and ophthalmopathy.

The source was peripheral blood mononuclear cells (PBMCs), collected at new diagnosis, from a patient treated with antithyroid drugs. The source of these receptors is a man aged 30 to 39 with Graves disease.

DNA for the CDR3: TGTGCCAGCAGAACAGGGGGCTTCGCAGATACGCAGTATTTT. Translating gives CASRTGGFADTQYF. The chain carries TRBV28 and TRBJ2-3, with 9 bases fitting TRBD1. V was pared by 6 bases and J by 4 bases, with 5 bases of the junction left unmatched. The length of the CDR3 is 14 residues. The germline gives CDR1 MDHEN, CDR2 SYDVKM.

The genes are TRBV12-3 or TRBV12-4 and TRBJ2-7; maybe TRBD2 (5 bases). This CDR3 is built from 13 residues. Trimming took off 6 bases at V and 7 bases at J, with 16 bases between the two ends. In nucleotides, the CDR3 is TGTGCCAGCAGCAATTGGAGGCTCGGAGAGCAGTACTTC. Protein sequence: CASSNWRLGEQYF.

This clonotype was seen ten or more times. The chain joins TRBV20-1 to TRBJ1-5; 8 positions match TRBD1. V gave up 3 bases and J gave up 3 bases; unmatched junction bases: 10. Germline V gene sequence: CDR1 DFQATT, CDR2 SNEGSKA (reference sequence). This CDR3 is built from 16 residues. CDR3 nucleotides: TGCAGTGCTAGCCCCCTTGACAGGGGAAACAATCAGCCCCAGCATTTT. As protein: CSASPLDRGNNQPQHF.

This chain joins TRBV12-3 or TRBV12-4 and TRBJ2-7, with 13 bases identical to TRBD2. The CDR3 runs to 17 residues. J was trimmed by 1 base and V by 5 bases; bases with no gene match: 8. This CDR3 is CASSILGLAGRSYEQYF. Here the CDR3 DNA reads TGTGCCAGCAGTATACTGGGACTAGCGGGAAGGTCCTACGAGCAGTACTTC.

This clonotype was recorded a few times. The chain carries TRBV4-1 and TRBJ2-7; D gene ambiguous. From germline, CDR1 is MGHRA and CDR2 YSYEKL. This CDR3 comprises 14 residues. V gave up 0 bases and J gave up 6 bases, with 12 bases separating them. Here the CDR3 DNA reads TGCGCCAGCAGCCAAGATTTCAGTTTTGGCGAGCAGTACTTC. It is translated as CASSQDFSFGEQYF.

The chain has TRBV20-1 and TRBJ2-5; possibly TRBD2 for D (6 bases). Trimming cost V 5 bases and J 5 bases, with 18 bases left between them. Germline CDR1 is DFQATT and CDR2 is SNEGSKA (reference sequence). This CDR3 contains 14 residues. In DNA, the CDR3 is TGCAGTGCTGCCGGGGGTCAGACTGGGGAGACCCAGTACTTC. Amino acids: CSAAGGQTGETQYF.

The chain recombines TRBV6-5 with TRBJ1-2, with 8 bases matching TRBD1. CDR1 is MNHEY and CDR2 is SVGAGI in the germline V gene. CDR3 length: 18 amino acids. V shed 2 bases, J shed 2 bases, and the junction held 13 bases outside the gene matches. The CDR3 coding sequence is TGTGCCAGCAGTTACCTCACCATTGGACAGGGTGAAAACTATGGCTACACCTTC. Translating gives CASSYLTIGQGENYGYTF.

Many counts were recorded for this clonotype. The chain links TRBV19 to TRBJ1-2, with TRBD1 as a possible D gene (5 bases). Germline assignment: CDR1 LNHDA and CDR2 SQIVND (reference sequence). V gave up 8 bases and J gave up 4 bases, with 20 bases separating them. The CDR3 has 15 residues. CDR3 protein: CASQRSFLGRYGYTF. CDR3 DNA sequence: TGTGCCAGTCAGCGTTCATTCCTGGGGCGCTATGGCTACACCTTC.

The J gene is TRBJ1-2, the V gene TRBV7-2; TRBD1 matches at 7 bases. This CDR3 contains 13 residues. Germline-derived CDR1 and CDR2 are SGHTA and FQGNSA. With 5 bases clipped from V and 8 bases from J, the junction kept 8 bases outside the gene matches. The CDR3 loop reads CASSPGTAPGYTF. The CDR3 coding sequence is TGTGCCAGCAGCCCCGGGACAGCGCCCGGCTACACCTTC.